The 10 T cell receptor beta chains listed next were all sequenced from one sample in a study of blood T cell repertoires in COVID-19. This table comes from immunoSEQ multiplex PCR, and its TCRdb copy is limited to in-frame clones, with some not included. In the table there are 85,000 to 90,000 clones, roughly 86% of which are singletons. Material: peripheral blood. Source of these receptors: a human donor in a cohort sampled during active COVID-19.

The chain has TRBV27 and TRBJ2-1; 7 bases agree with TRBD2. V trimming: 3 bases; J trimming: 6 bases; junction bases outside the gene matches: 2. CDR1 MNHEY and CDR2 SMNVEV come from the germline V gene (reference sequence). The CDR3 extends over 13 amino acids. CDR3 sequence reads: CASSFGTTNEQFF. The CDR3 coding sequence is TGTGCCAGCAGTTTCGGGACTACCAATGAGCAGTTCTTC.

This chain uses TRBV4-3 with TRBJ1-3, with unresolved D. V gave up 0 bases and J gave up 2 bases, with 8 bases separating them. Germline CDR1 is LGHNA and CDR2 is YSLEER. The CDR3 totals 15 residues. The CDR3 loop reads CASSQDGGTGNTIYF. In nucleotides, the CDR3 is TGCGCCAGCAGCCAAGATGGAGGAACTGGAAACACCATATATTTT.

The rearrangement joins TRBV3-1 (or the pseudogene TRBV3-2) to TRBJ1-1; tentatively, D is TRBD1 (5 bases). Trimming removed 11 bases from V and 3 bases from J, with 13 bases in between. This CDR3 has 12 amino acids. CDR1 and CDR2 (germline): LGHDT, YNNKEL (reference sequence). The CDR3 loop is CAAGGVDTEAFF. As DNA, the CDR3 is TGTGCCGCGGGGGGGGTTGACACTGAAGCTTTCTTT.

The chain links TRBV11-1 to TRBJ2-5; D unclear. Germline assignment: CDR1 SGHAT and CDR2 FQDESV (reference sequence). The CDR3 has 13 amino acids. Between the trimmed V and J ends, which lost 3 bases and 1 base, there was a span of 6 bases. CDR3 sequence reads: CASSFGSQETQYF. The DNA of the CDR3 is TGTGCCAGCAGCTTCGGGTCCCAAGAGACCCAGTACTTC. Full variable domain (outside the CDR3, taken from reference TRBV11-1 and TRBJ2-5): EAEVAQSPRYKITEKSQAVAFWCDPISGHATLYWYRQILGQGPELLVQFQDESVVDDSQLPKDRFSAERLKGVDSTLKIQPAELGDSAMYLCASSFGSQETQYFGPGTRLLVL.

The chain combines TRBV7-2 with TRBJ2-2; 10 nucleotides line up with TRBD1. Trimming removed 9 bases from V and 5 bases from J; junction bases left unmatched: 3. Germline V gene data show CDR1 as SGHTA and CDR2 as FQGNSA. CDR3 size: 13 residues. This chain's CDR3 is CARGTGETGELFF. The CDR3 DNA follows: TGTGCCAGAGGGACAGGGGAGACCGGGGAGCTGTTTTTT. Full variable domain (rest looked up from reference TRBV7-2 and TRBJ2-2): GAGVSQSPSNKVTEKGKDVELRCDPISGHTALYWYRQSLGQGLEFLIYFQGNSAPDKSGLPSDRFSAERTGGSVSTLTIQRTQQEDSAVYLCARGTGETGELFFGEGSRLTVL.

This rearrangement joins TRBV4-3 to TRBJ2-7; tentatively, D is TRBD2 (5 bases). Per the germline V gene, CDR1 is LGHNA and CDR2 is YSLEER. The V and J ends lost 0 bases and 2 bases respectively, with 8 bases between them. This CDR3 comprises 14 residues. The CDR3 coding sequence is TGCGCCAGCAGCCAAGATCCACTAGCCTACGAGCAGTACTTC. It encodes CASSQDPLAYEQYF.

This clone has only one observation. The genes are TRBV15 and TRBJ1-2, with D uncertain. The germline V and J ends were trimmed by 0 bases and 4 bases, with 9 bases remaining between them. The CDR3 length is 14 residues. Germline values: CDR1 LNHNV, CDR2 YYDKDF (reference sequence). The CDR3 reads CATSRDNSLYGYTF. In DNA form, the CDR3 reads TGTGCCACCAGCAGAGATAATAGTCTCTATGGCTACACCTTC.

The V and J genes are TRBV13 and TRBJ1-4; possibly TRBD1 for D (6 bases). Germline V gives CDR1 PRHDT, CDR2 FYEKMQ (reference sequence). This CDR3 has 16 residues. With 5 bases removed from V and 8 bases from J, the gap between germline ends came to 21 bases. The CDR3 loop reads CASSPRGGAYWEKLFF. For the CDR3, the DNA is TGTGCCAGCAGCCCGAGAGGGGGGGCCTATTGGGAAAAACTGTTTTTT. Drawing the rest from reference TRBV13 and TRBJ1-4, the complete variable domain is AAGVIQSPRHLIKEKRETATLKCYPIPRHDTVYWYQQGPGQDPQFLISFYEKMQSDKGSIPDRFSAQQFSDYHSELNMSSLELGDSALYFCASSPRGGAYWEKLFFGSGTQLSVL.

There are a few counts of this clone. V is TRBV19 and J is TRBJ1-3; D is unresolved. This CDR3 comprises 14 residues. Germline-derived CDR1 and CDR2 are LNHDA and SQIVND (reference sequence). Trimming shortened V by 5 bases and J by 0 bases, and 8 bases separated the two germline ends. This CDR3 reads CASSPPFSGNTIYF. CDR3 coding DNA: TGTGCCAGTAGTCCTCCTTTCTCTGGAAACACCATATATTTT.

The CDR3 DNA reads TGTGCCAGCAGTTTAGCAGGGGGCTGGGATGAGCAGTTCTTC. It encodes CASSLAGGWDEQFF. This chain uses TRBV27 with TRBJ2-1; TRBD1 matches at 8 bases. J gave up 8 bases and V 2 bases, and 5 bases lay outside the gene matches. Germline-derived CDR1 and CDR2 are MNHEY and SMNVEV (reference sequence). This CDR3 contains 14 residues.